The rows below give T cell receptor beta chains drawn from one sample of a study of beta chain features in type 1 diabetes. Produced via immunoSEQ multiplex PCR; TCRdb's table is partial and in-frame only. Among approximately 170,000 clones listed, 50% to 70% were seen once. Specimen: naive CD4+ T cells from blood. Receptor source: a man aged 30-40 years with type 1 diabetes. CDR3s include the opening cysteine and the closing phenylalanine or tryptophan. The D gene is left open where the match is weak. Rows may omit the clone size; those that give it use once, few, many or a size class.

v_call	clone_size	j_call	d_call	cdr3_nt	cdr3_aa
TRBV5-6	.	TRBJ2-7	.	TGTGCCAGCAGCTTCGACAGGTCTACCTACGAGCAGTACTTC	CASSFDRSTYEQYF
TRBV9	.	TRBJ1-2	.	TGTGCCAGCAGCCTCCCGCCGGAGACAGGACTTCTCAACTATGGCTACACCTTC	CASSLPPETGLLNYGYTF
TRBV2	.	TRBJ1-5	TRBD1	TGTGCCAGCAGGGTAACAGGGGGCGGACAGCCCCAGCATTTT	CASRVTGGGQPQHF
TRBV9	.	TRBJ2-5	TRBD2	TGTGCCAGCAGCGTAGCTTTGACTAGCGTTGAGGGAGGGACCCAGTACTTC	CASSVALTSVEGGTQYF
TRBV20-1	few	TRBJ2-5	.	TGCAGTGCTACTCAAGAGACCCAGTACTTC	CSATQETQYF
TRBV14	.	TRBJ2-3	.	TGTGCCAGCAGCCAAGATTTAGACTACACAGATACGCAGTATTTT	CASSQDLDYTDTQYF
TRBV2	.	TRBJ1-6	.	TGTGCCAGCGCGAAGAATAATTCACCCCTCCACTTT	CASAKNNSPLHF
TRBV28	once	TRBJ1-1	.	TGTGCCAGCAGTTTCCCCGGGACATGGAGGACTGAAGCTTTCTTT	CASSFPGTWRTEAFF
TRBV7-2	once	TRBJ2-7	.	TGTGCCAGCAGCTTTGGTCAGGGCGACGAGCAGTACTTC	CASSFGQGDEQYF
TRBV18	.	TRBJ2-7	TRBD2	TGTGCCAGCACGCGGGAGTTATCCTACGAGCAGTACTTC	CASTRELSYEQYF
TRBV29-1	few	TRBJ2-4	.	TGCAGCGTTATGACGCTTTTGGCCAAAAACATTCAGTACTTC	CSVMTLLAKNIQYF
TRBV7-9	.	TRBJ1-1	.	TGTGCCAGCAGCTGGGGTGAAGCTTTCTTT	CASSWGEAFF
TRBV29-1	.	TRBJ1-1	TRBD1	TGCAGCGTTGCCAGGGGGGACACTGAAGCTTTCTTT	CSVARGDTEAFF
TRBV2	.	TRBJ2-5	.	TGTGCCAGCAGAAAAGACAGAACAGGGTCCCAAGAGACCCAGTACTTC	CASRKDRTGSQETQYF
TRBV29-1	.	TRBJ2-1	.	TGCAGCTCCCCCACCAGGGCCGGCAATGAGCAGTTCTTC	CSSPTRAGNEQFF
TRBV7-8	.	TRBJ2-5	.	TGTGCCAGCAGCTTATCTGAGTTGGAGACCCAGTACTTC	CASSLSELETQYF
TRBV7-9	.	TRBJ2-7	.	TGTGCCAGCAGCTTAGCGGGACCTCACGAGCAGTACTTC	CASSLAGPHEQYF
TRBV2	.	TRBJ2-5	.	TGTGCCAGCACCGGGTTACAAGAGACCCAGTACTTC	CASTGLQETQYF
TRBV7-2	.	TRBJ2-3	.	TGTGCCAGCAGCTCCTTTTGGGATACGCAGTATTTT	CASSSFWDTQYF
TRBV4-3	.	TRBJ2-1	.	TGCGCCAGCAGCCAAGATCGTTCCGGTTTAGCAAGAGATGAGCAGTTCTTC	CASSQDRSGLARDEQFF
TRBV25-1	.	TRBJ2-6	.	TGTGCCAGCAGTGCGCCCGAGGGAGCGTTGGGGGCCAACGTCCTGACTTTC	CASSAPEGALGANVLTF
TRBV25-1	.	TRBJ2-5	.	TGTGCCAGCAGTGCAACAGGGAGAGAGACCCAGTACTTC	CASSATGRETQYF
TRBV11-2	.	TRBJ1-1	.	TGTGCCAGCAGCTTGACAGAATACACTGAAGCTTTCTTT	CASSLTEYTEAFF
TRBV4-3	.	TRBJ2-3	.	TGCGCCAGCAGCCAAGGCTACTTGGACGGGAGCACAGATACGCAGTATTTT	CASSQGYLDGSTDTQYF
TRBV29-1	.	TRBJ2-3	.	TGCAGCGTACTGAGAGGTACAGATACGCAGTATTTT	CSVLRGTDTQYF
TRBV7-2	few	TRBJ2-5	.	TGTGCCAGCAGCCCAGACAGGATCCATAAGTACTTC	CASSPDRIHKYF
TRBV2	.	TRBJ2-4	.	TGTGCCAGCAGTGAGGACAGCCCATTGCTAGCCAAAAACATTCAGTACTTC	CASSEDSPLLAKNIQYF
TRBV6-5	.	TRBJ2-5	TRBD1	TGTGCCAGCAGCAACTCTGGGACAGTACAAGAGACCCAGTACTTC	CASSNSGTVQETQYF
TRBV4-1	.	TRBJ1-6	.	TGCGCCAGCAGCCAAGAAGAAGTAGGTTTCTCCTATAATTCACCCCTCCACTTT	CASSQEEVGFSYNSPLHF
TRBV28	.	TRBJ2-5	.	TGTGCCAGCAATACGGAAGAGACCCAGTACTTC	CASNTEETQYF
TRBV9	.	TRBJ2-2	TRBD1	TGTGCCAGCAGCGTAGGATTGGCGGGGACAGGAGCCCCCGGGGAGCTGTTTTTT	CASSVGLAGTGAPGELFF
TRBV14	.	TRBJ2-7	TRBD1	TGTGCCAGCAGCCTAGGACAGGGGGCCACCTACGAGCAGTACTTC	CASSLGQGATYEQYF
TRBV25-1	few	TRBJ2-6	.	TGTGCCAGCAATTCGGGCTCGACGACTGGGGCCAACGTCCTGACTTTC	CASNSGSTTGANVLTF
TRBV6-1	.	TRBJ1-5	.	TGTGCCAGCAGTGAAGTCAGGGCGTCTCAGCCCCAGCATTTT	CASSEVRASQPQHF
TRBV10-3	.	TRBJ1-1	.	TGTGCCATCAGTGAGTCCCGGGACCAGGGAGCTTTCTTT	CAISESRDQGAFF
TRBV30	few	TRBJ2-3	.	TGTGCCTGGAGTTTATCTGATCTCCAGTATTTT	CAWSLSDLQYF
TRBV5-4	few	TRBJ2-1	TRBD2	TGTGCCAGCAGCCAGGGACTAGCGGGGTCCAATGAGCAGTTCTTC	CASSQGLAGSNEQFF
TRBV29-1	few	TRBJ2-7	.	TGCAGCGTTGCATACGGCCCCTACGAGCAGTACTTC	CSVAYGPYEQYF
TRBV7-9	few	TRBJ2-7	.	TGTGCCAGCAGCCTCGGGACTGACCCCTACGAGCAGTACTTC	CASSLGTDPYEQYF
TRBV28	.	TRBJ2-3	TRBD1	TGTGCCAGTAACTCCCTCCAGGGGGCAGATACGCAGTATTTT	CASNSLQGADTQYF
TRBV19	.	TRBJ2-1	TRBD2	TGTGCCAGTAGTATAAGGTTTTCTAGCGGGGGCACATACAATGAGCAGTTCTTC	CASSIRFSSGGTYNEQFF
TRBV30	few	TRBJ2-5	.	TGTGCCTGGAGGGGAACAGCCCCGGAGACCCAGTACTTC	CAWRGTAPETQYF
TRBV19	.	TRBJ1-1	.	TGTGCCAGTAGTAGCCAGATAAACACTGAAGCTTTCTTT	CASSSQINTEAFF
TRBV30	.	TRBJ2-3	.	TGTGCCTGGAGCCGGCGGGCCTCGAGAGATACGCAGTATTTT	CAWSRRASRDTQYF
TRBV9	.	TRBJ1-1	.	TGTGCCAGCAGCGGGCCGACAGGTCCCACTGAAGCTTTCTTT	CASSGPTGPTEAFF
TRBV23-1	few	TRBJ2-5	.	TGCGCCAGCAGTCAAAAGACCCAGTACTTC	CASSQKTQYF
TRBV29-1	few	TRBJ2-3	TRBD1	TGCAGCGCAACCCCGGGACAGGGGCCAGATACGCAGTATTTT	CSATPGQGPDTQYF
TRBV29-1	.	TRBJ1-5	TRBD1	TGCAGCGTGGGCCTAGGACAGGGCAATCAGCCCCAGCATTTT	CSVGLGQGNQPQHF